The rows below give T cell receptor beta chains drawn from one sample of a study of blood T cells in healthy people across ages. TCRdb re-derived calls from the 5' RACE reads in MiXCR, one entry per CDR3 protein. The data contain about 780,000 distinct CDR3 sequences, 55% to 65% of them singletons. Specimen: blood. These receptors were obtained from a man aged 30 to 45 in good health. CDR3s include the opening cysteine and the closing phenylalanine or tryptophan. The order of the fields is V gene, J gene, D gene, clone size, CDR3 DNA, CDR3 protein. A D gene is named only where the DNA matches it firmly. Some rows have no size entry. The others give once, few or many, or a class for an expanded clone.

v_call: TRBV20-1
j_call: TRBJ2-7
d_call: TRBD1
clone_size: NA
cdr3_nt: TGCAGTGCTAGAGTGACAGGGGACGATGAGCAGTACTTC
cdr3_aa: CSARVTGDDEQYF

v_call: TRBV20-1
j_call: TRBJ2-7
d_call: TRBD1
clone_size: NA
cdr3_nt: TGCAGTGTTAGGGACGGGACAGGGGTTAGGTCCTACGAGCAGTACTTC
cdr3_aa: CSVRDGTGVRSYEQYF

v_call: TRBV18
j_call: TRBJ1-6
d_call: NA
clone_size: few
cdr3_nt: TGTGCCAGCTCACCGGCCTATAATTCACCCCTCCACTTT
cdr3_aa: CASSPAYNSPLHF

v_call: TRBV10-2
j_call: TRBJ2-7
d_call: TRBD1
clone_size: NA
cdr3_nt: TGCGCCAGCAGTGACTTGACAGGGTTTGGGTACGAGCAGTACTTC
cdr3_aa: CASSDLTGFGYEQYF

v_call: TRBV3-1
j_call: TRBJ2-3
d_call: NA
clone_size: NA
cdr3_nt: TGTGCCAGCAGCCGAAATAGCTGGGTGGCAGATACGCAGTATTTT
cdr3_aa: CASSRNSWVADTQYF

v_call: TRBV4-2
j_call: TRBJ1-2
d_call: TRBD1
clone_size: NA
cdr3_nt: TGTGCCAGCAGCCTACCCGAAGTTGGCAGGGGGCAATTAGCAAACTATGGCTACACCTTC
cdr3_aa: CASSLPEVGRGQLANYGYTF

v_call: TRBV20-1
j_call: TRBJ2-7
d_call: NA
clone_size: NA
cdr3_nt: TGCAGTGCTAGATTGGGCAGGGGCTACGAGCAGTACTTC
cdr3_aa: CSARLGRGYEQYF

v_call: TRBV15
j_call: TRBJ1-2
d_call: NA
clone_size: few
cdr3_nt: TGTGCCACCAGCAGAGATCGGACAGCAAACTATGGCTACACCTTC
cdr3_aa: CATSRDRTANYGYTF

v_call: TRBV20-1
j_call: TRBJ2-7
d_call: TRBD2
clone_size: NA
cdr3_nt: TGCAGTGCTAGAGAGTCTAGCGGGGGCCGTTACAATGAGCAGTACTTC
cdr3_aa: CSARESSGGRYNEQYF

v_call: TRBV9
j_call: TRBJ2-4
d_call: TRBD2
clone_size: NA
cdr3_nt: TGTGCCAGCGGCCCCCTCGCGGGGGAACGAGCCAAAAACATTCAGTACTTC
cdr3_aa: CASGPLAGERAKNIQYF

v_call: TRBV5-1
j_call: TRBJ2-1
d_call: NA
clone_size: NA
cdr3_nt: TGCGCCAGCAGCCACCAGAGCTCCTACAATGAGCAGTTCTTC
cdr3_aa: CASSHQSSYNEQFF

v_call: TRBV12-3/TRBV12-4
j_call: TRBJ1-5
d_call: NA
clone_size: many
cdr3_nt: TGTGCCAGCAGTTTAGCGGGGAATCAGCCCCAGCATTTT
cdr3_aa: CASSLAGNQPQHF

v_call: TRBV4-1
j_call: TRBJ2-5
d_call: TRBD2
clone_size: NA
cdr3_nt: TGCGCCAGCAGCCGCAGTTACGGGGGGGGATCCCAAGAGACCCAGTACTTC
cdr3_aa: CASSRSYGGGSQETQYF

v_call: TRBV7-2
j_call: TRBJ2-7
d_call: TRBD2
clone_size: few
cdr3_nt: TGTGCCAGCAGCTCCAGCGGGGGGATAGACGAGCAGTACTTC
cdr3_aa: CASSSSGGIDEQYF

v_call: TRBV28
j_call: TRBJ2-7
d_call: NA
clone_size: NA
cdr3_nt: TGTGCCAGCAGTAACCGTCTTCAACCCTACGAGCAGTACTTC
cdr3_aa: CASSNRLQPYEQYF

v_call: TRBV20-1
j_call: TRBJ2-6
d_call: NA
clone_size: NA
cdr3_nt: TGCAGTGCTAGAGGATTAGGCCCGGACTTTGACTCTGGGGCCAACGTCCTGACTTTC
cdr3_aa: CSARGLGPDFDSGANVLTF

v_call: TRBV6-5
j_call: TRBJ1-6
d_call: NA
clone_size: few
cdr3_nt: TGTGCCAGCAGACCGACCAACTACGGAGGGTCACCCCTCCACTTT
cdr3_aa: CASRPTNYGGSPLHF

v_call: TRBV27
j_call: TRBJ2-1
d_call: NA
clone_size: NA
cdr3_nt: TGTGCCAGCAGCCGCCGTTTGCTGCGGGCCAGCATAAATGAGCAGTTCTTC
cdr3_aa: CASSRRLLRASINEQFF

v_call: TRBV4-3
j_call: TRBJ2-6
d_call: NA
clone_size: NA
cdr3_nt: TGCGCCAGCAGCCAAGAGACTCCCGCTGGGGCCAACGTCCTGACTTTC
cdr3_aa: CASSQETPAGANVLTF

v_call: TRBV5-1
j_call: TRBJ2-1
d_call: TRBD2
clone_size: few
cdr3_nt: TGCGCCAGCGCCGGGGGGGGCTCCTACAATGAGCAGTTCTTC
cdr3_aa: CASAGGGSYNEQFF

v_call: TRBV12-3/TRBV12-4
j_call: TRBJ1-2
d_call: TRBD1
clone_size: few
cdr3_nt: TGTGCCAGCAGTTTAAGGACAGGGGATCGAGGCTACACCTTC
cdr3_aa: CASSLRTGDRGYTF

v_call: TRBV20-1
j_call: TRBJ2-1
d_call: TRBD2
clone_size: few
cdr3_nt: TGCAGTGCTAGGTTTCCGGGACTAGCGGGCGAGCAGTTCTTC
cdr3_aa: CSARFPGLAGEQFF

v_call: TRBV5-1
j_call: TRBJ2-5
d_call: TRBD1
clone_size: NA
cdr3_nt: TGCGCCAGCAGCTGGACAGGGGATAAAGAGACCCAGTACTTC
cdr3_aa: CASSWTGDKETQYF

v_call: TRBV27
j_call: TRBJ2-7
d_call: TRBD1
clone_size: NA
cdr3_nt: TGTGCCAGCAGGCCACCGGGACAGGGGACCTACGAGCAGTACTTC
cdr3_aa: CASRPPGQGTYEQYF

v_call: TRBV9
j_call: TRBJ2-7
d_call: NA
clone_size: NA
cdr3_nt: TGTGCCGGCGTAAGTCTCCGGGACGGGTGCTCCTACGAGCAGTACTTC
cdr3_aa: CAGVSLRDGCSYEQYF

v_call: TRBV7-9
j_call: TRBJ2-3
d_call: NA
clone_size: NA
cdr3_nt: TGTGCCAGCCGGACGGTCCGCACAGATACGCAGTATTTT
cdr3_aa: CASRTVRTDTQYF

v_call: TRBV9
j_call: TRBJ2-7
d_call: TRBD1
clone_size: NA
cdr3_nt: TGTGCCAGCAGCCCGGGTGGGACAGGGGGGGACGAGCAGTACTTC
cdr3_aa: CASSPGGTGGDEQYF

v_call: TRBV9
j_call: TRBJ2-1
d_call: TRBD2
clone_size: NA
cdr3_nt: TGTGCCAGCAGCGTAGCAGCGGGGCCCTACAATGAGCAGTTCTTC
cdr3_aa: CASSVAAGPYNEQFF

v_call: TRBV15
j_call: TRBJ1-1
d_call: NA
clone_size: NA
cdr3_nt: TGTGCCACCAGCAGAGGGGCAGCGAACACTGAAGCTTTCTTT
cdr3_aa: CATSRGAANTEAFF

v_call: TRBV10-3
j_call: TRBJ2-7
d_call: NA
clone_size: NA
cdr3_nt: TGTGCCATCAGTGAACGACAGGGACTGTCGTACGAGCAGTACTTC
cdr3_aa: CAISERQGLSYEQYF

v_call: TRBV7-2
j_call: TRBJ2-1
d_call: NA
clone_size: NA
cdr3_nt: TGTGCCAGCAGCGAGAGTAGTTACAATGAGCAGTTCTTC
cdr3_aa: CASSESSYNEQFF

v_call: TRBV20-1
j_call: TRBJ1-6
d_call: NA
clone_size: NA
cdr3_nt: TGCAGTGCCCGGTCTGGTAATTCACCCCTCCACTTT
cdr3_aa: CSARSGNSPLHF

v_call: TRBV5-1
j_call: TRBJ2-7
d_call: TRBD1
clone_size: few
cdr3_nt: TGCGCCAGCAGCTTTGGACAGGGTGGCGAGCAGTACTTC
cdr3_aa: CASSFGQGGEQYF

v_call: TRBV7-3
j_call: TRBJ2-1
d_call: NA
clone_size: few
cdr3_nt: TGTGCCAGCAGCCAAATAGGGGGGGGCCGAGTCGATGAGCAGTTCTTC
cdr3_aa: CASSQIGGGRVDEQFF

v_call: TRBV12-3/TRBV12-4
j_call: TRBJ2-1
d_call: TRBD2
clone_size: few
cdr3_nt: TGTGCCAGCAGTACTACTGGGACTAGCGGGAAAGGATACAATGAGCAGTTCTTC
cdr3_aa: CASSTTGTSGKGYNEQFF

v_call: TRBV3-1
j_call: TRBJ2-3
d_call: TRBD2
clone_size: NA
cdr3_nt: TGTGCCAGCAGCCATTCAGCGGGGCACATTGGTACGCAGTATTTT
cdr3_aa: CASSHSAGHIGTQYF

v_call: TRBV20-1
j_call: TRBJ2-3
d_call: TRBD2
clone_size: few
cdr3_nt: TGCAGTGCTAGGCCCCTAGGAGCGGGGGACACAGATACGCAGTATTTT
cdr3_aa: CSARPLGAGDTDTQYF

v_call: TRBV30
j_call: TRBJ1-1
d_call: TRBD1
clone_size: NA
cdr3_nt: TGTGCCTGGACGGACAGGTACGCTGAAGCTTTCTTT
cdr3_aa: CAWTDRYAEAFF

v_call: TRBV6-1
j_call: TRBJ2-1
d_call: TRBD2
clone_size: NA
cdr3_nt: TGTGCCAGTGCCCCCGGGACTAGCGGGGACGGGTCCTACAATGAGCAGTTCTTC
cdr3_aa: CASAPGTSGDGSYNEQFF

v_call: TRBV7-2
j_call: TRBJ2-2
d_call: NA
clone_size: NA
cdr3_nt: TGTGCCAGCAGCTCGCAGAGGAACGGGGAGCTGTTTTTT
cdr3_aa: CASSSQRNGELFF

v_call: TRBV20-1
j_call: TRBJ2-5
d_call: TRBD2
clone_size: NA
cdr3_nt: TGCAGTGCTCTCTTACTAGCGGGGGGGCCCCAAGAGACCCAGTACTTC
cdr3_aa: CSALLLAGGPQETQYF

v_call: TRBV7-9
j_call: TRBJ2-3
d_call: NA
clone_size: NA
cdr3_nt: TGTGCCAGCAGCTTAGCGATGGGCACAGATACGCAGTATTTT
cdr3_aa: CASSLAMGTDTQYF

v_call: TRBV4-2
j_call: TRBJ1-6
d_call: NA
clone_size: few
cdr3_nt: TGTGCCAGCAGCCAAGATCCCTCAGGGCACTATAATTCACCCCTCCACTTT
cdr3_aa: CASSQDPSGHYNSPLHF

v_call: TRBV4-3
j_call: TRBJ2-7
d_call: NA
clone_size: NA
cdr3_nt: TGCGCCAGCAGCCAATACAGGGATTACGACGAGCAGTACTTC
cdr3_aa: CASSQYRDYDEQYF

v_call: TRBV20-1
j_call: TRBJ2-5
d_call: NA
clone_size: NA
cdr3_nt: TGCAGTGCTAGGGGGACCCAGAAAGAGACCCAGTACTTC
cdr3_aa: CSARGTQKETQYF

v_call: TRBV27
j_call: TRBJ2-2
d_call: TRBD2
clone_size: NA
cdr3_nt: TGTGCCAGCTCACGACTAGCCTTAACCGGGGAGCTGTTTTTT
cdr3_aa: CASSRLALTGELFF

v_call: TRBV29-1
j_call: TRBJ2-5
d_call: NA
clone_size: NA
cdr3_nt: TGCAGCGTCCCCCTGGACCCGCGAGAGACCCAGTACTTC
cdr3_aa: CSVPLDPRETQYF

v_call: TRBV25-1
j_call: TRBJ2-7
d_call: NA
clone_size: NA
cdr3_nt: TGTGCCAGCAGTGAATACCCCTCCTACGAGCAGTACTTC
cdr3_aa: CASSEYPSYEQYF

v_call: TRBV20-1
j_call: TRBJ2-5
d_call: NA
clone_size: NA
cdr3_nt: TGCAGTGCTATAGCCCAGTCGAGTGGGGGCATGGGCGAGACCCAGTACTTC
cdr3_aa: CSAIAQSSGGMGETQYF

v_call: TRBV4-3
j_call: TRBJ1-5
d_call: NA
clone_size: NA
cdr3_nt: TGCGCCAGCAGCCCATGGGAAGGTTATAGCAATCAGCCCCAGCATTTT
cdr3_aa: CASSPWEGYSNQPQHF

v_call: TRBV29-1
j_call: TRBJ2-7
d_call: TRBD1
clone_size: NA
cdr3_nt: TGCAGCGTTGGCTCCGGGGACAGGGGATTCGAGCAGTACTTC
cdr3_aa: CSVGSGDRGFEQYF

v_call: TRBV4-3
j_call: TRBJ2-7
d_call: TRBD2
clone_size: NA
cdr3_nt: TGCGCCAGCAGCCAAGAGTCTAGCGGGTTCTACGAGCAGTACTTC
cdr3_aa: CASSQESSGFYEQYF

v_call: TRBV2
j_call: TRBJ2-3
d_call: NA
clone_size: NA
cdr3_nt: TGTACCAGCAGCGAACAAGGCGCAGATACGCAGTATTTT
cdr3_aa: CTSSEQGADTQYF